The sequence of this TCR beta chain was determined in a study of blood T cells in healthy people across ages. The study, taken as a whole, reports: Getting older went along with TCR beta diversity per million T cells dropping roughly linearly. A strong correlation was found between TCR beta diversity and the percentage of naive T cells.

Each sample yielded at least 6 million isolated PBMCs. The CDR3 is 15 residues long. CDR1 and CDR2 (germline): SGHTA, FQGTGA. A word on this clonotype: The antigen remains undetermined. At one of its ends the junction is not consistent with the germline gene, which may arise from a read error.

For the second PCR, which ran for about 6 to 12 cycles, a sample-barcoded 5' primer and a J-beta primer mix were used. Tags on each cDNA molecule came from a template-switch adaptor with 12 random nucleotides. TCRdb reprocessed the 5' RACE reads via MiXCR and lists one record per CDR3 protein. Of around 1,600,000 distinct CDR3 sequences in the sample, 40% to 45% were seen once. The clonotype comes from a woman aged 18-29 years in good health. Sequencing was done on a sample of blood. The V call is TRBV7-3, the J call TRBJ2-3, with TRBD2 matching over 7 bases. CDR3 sequence reads: CASSLAGVRAETQYF. CDR3 DNA: TGTGCCAGCAGCTTAGCGGGAGTGAGGGCAGAGACGCAGTATTTT.